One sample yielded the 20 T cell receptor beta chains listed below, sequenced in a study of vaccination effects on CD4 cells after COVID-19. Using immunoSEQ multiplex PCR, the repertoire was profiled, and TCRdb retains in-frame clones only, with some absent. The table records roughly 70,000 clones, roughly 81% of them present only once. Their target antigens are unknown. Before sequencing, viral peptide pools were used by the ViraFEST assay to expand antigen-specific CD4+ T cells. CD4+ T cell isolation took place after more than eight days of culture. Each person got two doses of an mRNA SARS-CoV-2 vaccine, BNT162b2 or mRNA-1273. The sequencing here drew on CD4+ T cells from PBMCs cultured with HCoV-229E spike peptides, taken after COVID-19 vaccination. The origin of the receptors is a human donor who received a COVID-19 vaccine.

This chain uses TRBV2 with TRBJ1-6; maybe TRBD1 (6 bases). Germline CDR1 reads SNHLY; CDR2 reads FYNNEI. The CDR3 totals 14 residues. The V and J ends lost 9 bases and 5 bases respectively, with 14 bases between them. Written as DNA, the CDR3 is TGTGCCAGTCGAAAGACAGGAAATAATTCACCCCTCCACTTT. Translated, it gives CASRKTGNNSPLHF.

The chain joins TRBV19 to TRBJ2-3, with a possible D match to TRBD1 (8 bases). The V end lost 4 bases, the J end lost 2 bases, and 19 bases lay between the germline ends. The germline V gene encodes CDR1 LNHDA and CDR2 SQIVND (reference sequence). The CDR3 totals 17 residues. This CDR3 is CASSSTGGGWPTDTQYF. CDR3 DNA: TGTGCCAGTAGTAGCACAGGGGGGGGGTGGCCCACAGATACGCAGTATTTT.

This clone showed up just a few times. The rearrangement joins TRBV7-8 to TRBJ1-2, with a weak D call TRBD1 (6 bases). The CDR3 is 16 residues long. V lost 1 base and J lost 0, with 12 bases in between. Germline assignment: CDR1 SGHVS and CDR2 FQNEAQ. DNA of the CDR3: TGTGCCAGCAGCTTAGACCCAAGACAGGCTAACTATGGCTACACCTTC. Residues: CASSLDPRQANYGYTF.

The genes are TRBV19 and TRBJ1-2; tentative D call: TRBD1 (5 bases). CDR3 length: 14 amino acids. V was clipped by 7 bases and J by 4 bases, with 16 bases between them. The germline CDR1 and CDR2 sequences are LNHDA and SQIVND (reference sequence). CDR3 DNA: TGTGCCAGTACCGTCGGGGGTAGAAGCTATGGCTACACCTTC. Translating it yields CASTVGGRSYGYTF.

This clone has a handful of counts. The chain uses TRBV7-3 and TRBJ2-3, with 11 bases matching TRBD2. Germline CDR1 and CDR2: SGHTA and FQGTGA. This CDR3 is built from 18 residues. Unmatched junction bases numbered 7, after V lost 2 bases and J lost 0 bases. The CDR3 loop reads CASSLWSSGGYSTDTQYF. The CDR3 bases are TGTGCCAGCAGCTTATGGTCTAGCGGGGGGTATAGCACAGATACGCAGTATTTT.

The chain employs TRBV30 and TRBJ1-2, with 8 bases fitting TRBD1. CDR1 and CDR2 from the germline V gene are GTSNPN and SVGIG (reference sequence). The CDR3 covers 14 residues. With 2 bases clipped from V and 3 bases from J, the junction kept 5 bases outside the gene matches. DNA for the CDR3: TGTGCCTGGAGTCCCGACAGGGGCGACTATGGCTACACCTTC. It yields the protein CAWSPDRGDYGYTF.

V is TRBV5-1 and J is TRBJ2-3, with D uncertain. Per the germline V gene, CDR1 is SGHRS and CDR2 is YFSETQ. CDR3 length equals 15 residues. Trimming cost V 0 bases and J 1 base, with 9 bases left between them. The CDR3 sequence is CASSLDGKGTDTQYF. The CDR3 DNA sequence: TGCGCCAGCAGCTTGGATGGGAAGGGCACAGATACGCAGTATTTT.

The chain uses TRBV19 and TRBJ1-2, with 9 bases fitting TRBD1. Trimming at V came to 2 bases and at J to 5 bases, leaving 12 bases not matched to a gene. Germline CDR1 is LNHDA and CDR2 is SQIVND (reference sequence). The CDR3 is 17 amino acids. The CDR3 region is CASSITTGRTGDYGYTF. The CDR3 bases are TGTGCCAGTAGTATAACGACCGGCCGGACAGGGGATTATGGCTACACCTTC.

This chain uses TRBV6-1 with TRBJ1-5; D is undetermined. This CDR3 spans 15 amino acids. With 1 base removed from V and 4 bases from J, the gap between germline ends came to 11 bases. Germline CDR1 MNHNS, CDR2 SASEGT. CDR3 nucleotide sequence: TGTGCCAGCAGTGAAGATCTCAGGATGAATCAGCCCCAGCATTTT. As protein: CASSEDLRMNQPQHF.

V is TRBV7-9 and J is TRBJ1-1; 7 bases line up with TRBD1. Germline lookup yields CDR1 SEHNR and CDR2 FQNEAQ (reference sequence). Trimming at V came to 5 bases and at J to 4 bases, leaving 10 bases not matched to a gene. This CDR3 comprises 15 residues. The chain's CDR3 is CASSQGQAGTTEAFF. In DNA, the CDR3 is TGTGCCAGCAGCCAAGGACAGGCCGGAACCACTGAAGCTTTCTTT.

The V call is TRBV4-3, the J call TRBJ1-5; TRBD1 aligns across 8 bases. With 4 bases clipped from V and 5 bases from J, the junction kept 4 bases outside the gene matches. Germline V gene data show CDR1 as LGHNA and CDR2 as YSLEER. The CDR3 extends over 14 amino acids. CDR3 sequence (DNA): TGCGCCAGCAGCCCACAGGGGGACCATCAGCCCCAGCATTTT. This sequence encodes CASSPQGDHQPQHF.

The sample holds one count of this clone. The CDR3 loop is CASSQYPRQGRTEKLFF. CDR3 coding DNA: TGCGCCAGCAGCCAATATCCGCGACAGGGTAGGACTGAAAAACTGTTTTTT. The chain links TRBV4-1 to TRBJ1-4, with 7 nucleotides matching TRBD1. The germline V gene encodes CDR1 MGHRA and CDR2 YSYEKL. The CDR3 loop spans 17 amino acids. With 2 bases clipped from V and 7 bases from J, the junction kept 13 bases outside the gene matches.

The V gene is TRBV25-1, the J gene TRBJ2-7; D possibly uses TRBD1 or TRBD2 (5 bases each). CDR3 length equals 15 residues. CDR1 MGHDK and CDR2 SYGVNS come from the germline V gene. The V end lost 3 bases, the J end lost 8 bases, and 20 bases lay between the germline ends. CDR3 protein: CASSDPGTDGEKQYV. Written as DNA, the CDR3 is TGTGCCAGCAGTGACCCCGGGACGGACGGTGAGAAGCAGTACGTC.

Here the CDR3 DNA reads TGCGCCAGCAGCCAAGATCCGGGAAGCTTCGGTCAGCCCCAGCATTTT. It is translated as CASSQDPGSFGQPQHF. The rearrangement links TRBV4-1 to TRBJ1-5, with unresolved D. The germline V gene has CDR1 MGHRA and CDR2 YSYEKL. This CDR3 spans 16 amino acids. Trimming shortened V by 0 bases and J by 6 bases, and 15 bases separated the two germline ends.

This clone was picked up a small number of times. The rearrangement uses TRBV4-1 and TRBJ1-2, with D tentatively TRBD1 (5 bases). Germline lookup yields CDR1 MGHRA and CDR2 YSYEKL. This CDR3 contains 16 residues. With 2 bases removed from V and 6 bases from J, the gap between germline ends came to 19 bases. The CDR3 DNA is TGCGCCAGCAGCCAAAGGGTCGGCGGGGACGTAAATGGCTACACCTTC. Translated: CASSQRVGGDVNGYTF.

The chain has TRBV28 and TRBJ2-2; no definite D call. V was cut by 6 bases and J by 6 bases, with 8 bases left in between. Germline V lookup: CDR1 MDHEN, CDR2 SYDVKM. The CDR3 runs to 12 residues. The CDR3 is CASRLLSGELFF. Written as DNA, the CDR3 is TGTGCCAGCAGGCTCTTGTCCGGGGAGCTGTTTTTT.

CDR3 in amino acids: CASSFGQTGNGYTF. DNA of the CDR3: TGTGCCAGCAGCTTTGGGCAAACGGGAAATGGCTACACCTTC. V gene TRBV5-8 combines with J gene TRBJ1-2, with D hard to call. The germline CDR1 and CDR2 sequences are SGHTS and YDEGEE. V shed 2 bases and J shed 6 bases, with 14 bases lying between them. The CDR3 spans 14 residues. Full variable domain (missing parts from reference TRBV5-8 and TRBJ1-2): EAGVTQSPTHLIKTRGQQATLRCSPISGHTSVYWYQQALGLGLQFLLWYDEGEERNRGNFPPRFSGRQFPNYSSELNVNALELEDSALYLCASSFGQTGNGYTFGSGTRLTVV.

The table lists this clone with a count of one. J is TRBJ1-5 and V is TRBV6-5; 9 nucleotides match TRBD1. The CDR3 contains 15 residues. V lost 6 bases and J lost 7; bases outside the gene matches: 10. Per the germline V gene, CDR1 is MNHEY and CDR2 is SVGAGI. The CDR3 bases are TGTGCCAGCAGACAACCGGGACAGGGTGTACAGCCCCAGCATTTT. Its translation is CASRQPGQGVQPQHF.

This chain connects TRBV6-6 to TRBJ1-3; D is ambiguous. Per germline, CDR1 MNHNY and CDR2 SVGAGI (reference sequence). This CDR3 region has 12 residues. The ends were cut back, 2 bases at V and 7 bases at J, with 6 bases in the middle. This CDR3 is CASSYSENTIYF. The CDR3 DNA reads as TGTGCCAGCAGTTACAGTGAGAACACCATATATTTT.

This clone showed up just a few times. The CDR3 nucleotides read TGTGCCAGTTCACCACAGGGGACCGAGACCCAGTACTTC. It codes for CASSPQGTETQYF. V gene TRBV19 combines with J gene TRBJ2-5, with 7 bases identical to TRBD1. Germline V gene lookup returns CDR1 LNHDA and CDR2 SQIVND (reference sequence). Trimming cost V 8 bases and J 5 bases; bases outside gene matches: 8. The CDR3 is made up of 13 amino acids.